The 30 T cell receptor beta chains below come from one sample, sequenced in a study of blood T cell repertoires in COVID-19. The assay was immunoSEQ multiplex PCR, and TCRdb's table has in-frame clones only and misses some. Of 260,000 or so clones listed, 87% are singletons. Material for sequencing was PBMCs or T cells enriched from blood (not recorded which). Receptors were obtained from a woman aged 25 to 39 with acute COVID-19.

The rearrangement links TRBV2 to TRBJ1-1; TRBD1 agrees at 11 bases. Trimming took 6 bases from V and 1 from J; bases not matched to a gene: 10. This CDR3 has 17 residues. Looked up from germline, CDR1 is SNHLY and CDR2 is FYNNEI. CDR3 loop: CASRPWTGGGRNTEAFF. Written as DNA, the CDR3 is TGTGCCAGCAGACCCTGGACAGGGGGCGGAAGGAACACTGAAGCTTTCTTT.

The V call is TRBV10-3, the J call TRBJ1-1, with 7 bases fitting TRBD1. The CDR3 covers 14 residues. Unmatched junction bases numbered 6, after V lost 5 bases and J lost 3 bases. Germline V gene data show CDR1 as ENHRY and CDR2 as SYGVKD. The CDR3 sequence is CAISKGAGDTEAFF. The CDR3 nucleotides are TGTGCCATCAGTAAGGGGGCTGGGGACACTGAAGCTTTCTTT.

The DNA of the CDR3 is TGTGCCAGCAGGACACTTACTAGCGGGGAGTTATACGAGCAGTACTTC. Translated: CASRTLTSGELYEQYF. This rearrangement joins TRBV6-4 to TRBJ2-7, with TRBD2 identical over 10 bases. After removal of 6 bases from V and 4 bases from J, the junction contained 12 bases not matched to a gene. The CDR3 has 16 amino acids. Per the germline V gene, CDR1 is MRHNA and CDR2 is SNTAGT.

J is TRBJ1-3 and V is TRBV10-3; D not certain. The V end lost 2 bases, the J end lost 4 bases, and 6 bases lay between the germline ends. The CDR3 runs to 13 residues. Per germline, CDR1 ENHRY and CDR2 SYGVKD. CDR3 loop: CAISETEGNTIYF. The DNA for the CDR3 is TGTGCCATCAGTGAGACAGAGGGAAACACCATATATTTT.

The chain carries TRBV12-3 or TRBV12-4 and TRBJ1-5, with unresolved D. CDR3 size: 12 residues. Trimming pared 0 bases from V and 5 bases from J, leaving 2 bases between. The CDR3 region is CASSLADQPQHF. The CDR3 DNA reads as TGTGCCAGCAGTTTAGCCGATCAGCCCCAGCATTTT.

The chain is built from TRBV10-3 and TRBJ1-1; 7 bases match TRBD1. Unmatched junction bases numbered 4, after V lost 4 bases and J lost 5 bases. The germline V gene encodes CDR1 ENHRY and CDR2 SYGVKD. The CDR3 is 13 amino acids. The CDR3 protein is CAISATGETEAFF. CDR3 coding DNA: TGTGCCATCAGTGCTACAGGGGAAACTGAAGCTTTCTTT.

A note on this clone: The junction departs from germline at one end; a sequencing error may be responsible. The V call is TRBV10-3, the J call TRBJ1-1, with 11 bases fitting TRBD1. The CDR3 consists of 16 residues. The germline CDR1 and CDR2 sequences are ENHRY and SYGVKD. The DNA for the CDR3 is TGTGCCGTCAGGGACAGGGGGAAATCCTTGAACACTGAAGCTTTCTTT. Translating it yields CAVRDRGKSLNTEAFF.

The V and J genes are TRBV24-1 and TRBJ2-1; 9 bases map to TRBD1. This CDR3 comprises 16 residues. J was trimmed by 3 bases and V by 2 bases; bases with no gene match: 4. Germline CDR1 is KGHDR and CDR2 is SFDVKD. CDR3 sequence reads: CATSDSGTGIYNEQFF. DNA for the CDR3: TGTGCCACCAGTGATTCCGGGACAGGGATCTACAATGAGCAGTTCTTC.

The table lists this clone with a few counts. The CDR3 DNA reads TGTGCCAGCAGCCAAGAGGCAGGGTATCAAGAGACCCAGTACTTC. Translating gives CASSQEAGYQETQYF. The chain links TRBV14 to TRBJ2-5, with D perhaps TRBD1 (5 bases). Trimming took off 0 bases at V and 2 bases at J, with 10 bases between the two ends. This CDR3 contains 15 residues. CDR1 is SGHDN and CDR2 is FVKESK in the germline V gene.

This chain's CDR3 is CATSVPGWTEAFF. For the CDR3, the DNA is TGTGCCACCAGCGTACCGGGTTGGACTGAAGCTTTCTTT. The gene calls are TRBV15 and TRBJ1-1, with no clear D. The germline V gene encodes CDR1 LNHNV and CDR2 YYDKDF (reference sequence). V was cut by 5 bases and J by 5 bases, with 12 bases left in between. CDR3 length: 13 amino acids.

V and J are TRBV6-5 and TRBJ1-1; no clear D. This CDR3 is 15 amino acids long. Germline V gene data show CDR1 as MNHEY and CDR2 as SVGAGI. Trimming removed 0 bases from V and 1 base from J, with 9 bases in between. The CDR3 here is CASSYSSTGNTEAFF. The CDR3 DNA sequence: TGTGCCAGCAGTTACTCGTCAACCGGGAACACTGAAGCTTTCTTT.

J is TRBJ1-4 and V is TRBV5-1, with D maybe TRBD1 (6 bases). Germline V CDR1 and CDR2: SGHRS, YFSETQ. CDR3 length equals 17 residues. Trimming cost V 4 bases and J 0 bases, with 16 bases left between them. This CDR3 is CASSPGRGIATNEKLFF. CDR3 sequence (DNA): TGCGCCAGCAGCCCGGGCAGGGGCATCGCAACTAATGAAAAACTGTTTTTT.

V and J are TRBV28 and TRBJ1-2, with D maybe TRBD1 (5 bases). The length of the CDR3 is 13 residues. V was cut by 5 bases and J by 4 bases, with 11 bases left in between. In germline, CDR1 is MDHEN, CDR2 SYDVKM. This CDR3 reads CASSGGDTYGYTF. CDR3 coding DNA: TGTGCCAGCAGTGGAGGGGATACCTATGGCTACACCTTC.

This clone was recorded many times. The chain couples TRBV6-4 to TRBJ1-5; D is undetermined. V lost 3 bases to trimming and J lost 2 bases, with 5 bases between them. The CDR3 extends over 13 amino acids. Germline V CDR1 and CDR2: MRHNA, SNTAGT. Here the CDR3 DNA reads TGTGCCAGCAGTGAGAGGGGCAATCAGCCCCAGCATTTT. Its translation: CASSERGNQPQHF.

This chain uses TRBV2 with TRBJ1-2; D gene unclear. Trimming took off 6 bases at V and 0 bases at J, with 11 bases between the two ends. Germline lookup yields CDR1 SNHLY and CDR2 FYNNEI. The length of the CDR3 is 14 residues. The chain's CDR3 is CASRRQNSNYGYTF. The CDR3 DNA reads as TGTGCCAGCAGGAGACAAAATTCTAACTATGGCTACACCTTC.

The V call is TRBV5-1, the J call TRBJ2-2, with 7 nucleotides matching TRBD2. Germline CDR1 SGHRS, CDR2 YFSETQ. V was pared by 3 bases and J by 16 bases, with 9 bases of the junction left unmatched. The length of the CDR3 is 12 residues. As DNA, the CDR3 is TGCGCCAGCAGCTCAATTGCGGGGGATGCGTTTTTT. Translated, it gives CASSSIAGDAFF. The full variable domain, rest sourced from reference TRBV5-1 and TRBJ2-2, is KAGVTQTPRYLIKTRGQQVTLSCSPISGHRSVSWYQQTPGQGLQFLFEYFSETQRNKGNFPGRFSGRQFSNSRSEMNVSTLELGDSALYLCASSSIAGDAFFGEGSRLTVL.

The chain uses TRBV27 and TRBJ2-1; tentative D call: TRBD1 (5 bases). Looked up from germline, CDR1 is MNHEY and CDR2 is SMNVEV (reference sequence). Trimming took off 7 bases at V and 7 bases at J, with 17 bases between the two ends. The CDR3 has 14 residues. The DNA for the CDR3 is TGTGCCAGCACCTACTCTTCCGACAGAAATGAGCAGTTCTTC. Protein: CASTYSSDRNEQFF.

The chain is built from TRBV19 and TRBJ1-2; a possible D gene is TRBD1 (5 bases). Trimming stripped 3 bases from V and 7 bases from J, with 12 bases between. From germline, CDR1 is LNHDA and CDR2 SQIVND (reference sequence). This CDR3 contains 13 residues. CDR3 sequence reads: CASSMGPFRGYTF. CDR3 nucleotide sequence: TGTGCCAGTAGTATGGGGCCTTTCCGTGGCTACACCTTC.

The J gene is TRBJ1-2, the V gene TRBV19; D is unresolved. The CDR3 runs 12 residues. CDR1 and CDR2 (germline): LNHDA, SQIVND (reference sequence). Trimming removed 10 bases from V and 4 bases from J, with 13 bases in between. The CDR3 sequence is CATLEESYGYTF. In DNA form, the CDR3 reads TGTGCCACCCTGGAGGAGTCCTATGGCTACACCTTC.

The chain carries TRBV5-1 and TRBJ1-4; 7 bases match TRBD1. The CDR3 has 15 residues. The germline V gene encodes CDR1 SGHRS and CDR2 YFSETQ. With V trimmed by 4 bases and J by 8 bases, 11 bases remained unmatched. For the CDR3, the DNA is TGCGCCAGCAGCCGATTACAGGGGCGCGGGGAAAAACTGTTTTTT. Its protein is CASSRLQGRGEKLFF.

This chain connects TRBV5-1 to TRBJ1-4, with D possibly TRBD1 on 5 matching bases. The CDR3 is 16 residues long. Germline values: CDR1 SGHRS, CDR2 YFSETQ. V dropped 0 bases and J dropped 8 bases, with 17 bases sitting between them. The CDR3 sequence is CASSLVGLQAGEKLFF. DNA for the CDR3: TGCGCCAGCAGCTTGGTAGGTCTTCAAGCAGGGGAAAAACTGTTTTTT.

The chain couples TRBV28 to TRBJ1-1; D gene uncertain. Trimming took off 7 bases at V and 3 bases at J, with 21 bases between the two ends. CDR3 size: 16 residues. Per the germline V gene, CDR1 is MDHEN and CDR2 is SYDVKM. CDR3 amino acids: CASTTDGLPRDTEAFF. CDR3 in DNA: TGTGCCAGCACCACGGACGGTCTACCGCGGGACACTGAAGCTTTCTTT.

This chain uses TRBV2 with TRBJ2-7; possibly TRBD2 for D (6 bases). V gave up 7 bases and J gave up 0 bases, with 13 bases separating them. The CDR3 consists of 14 residues. The V gene's germline CDR1 is SNHLY and CDR2 FYNNEI. The CDR3 loop reads CASNRDSLSYEQYF. The CDR3 coding sequence is TGTGCCAGCAATCGGGACTCCCTCTCCTACGAGCAGTACTTC. Variable domain in full (rest from reference TRBV2 and TRBJ2-7): EPEVTQTPSHQVTQMGQEVILRCVPISNHLYFYWYRQILGQKVEFLVSFYNNEISEKSEIFDDQFSVERPDGSNFTLKIRSTKLEDSAMYFCASNRDSLSYEQYFGPGTRLTVT.

Comment on this clone: One junction end does not reproduce the germline sequence, and a read error may be involved. The chain recombines TRBV5-6 with TRBJ2-6, with D unclear. The CDR3 consists of 15 residues. Germline lookup yields CDR1 SGHDT and CDR2 YYEEEE. The CDR3 protein is CASRLAYSGANVLTF. CDR3 nucleotides: TGTGCCAGCAGATTGGCTTATTCTGGGGCCAACGTCCTGACTTTC.

The rearrangement links TRBV29-1 to TRBJ2-5; the D is unclear. CDR3 length equals 13 residues. V was trimmed by 4 bases and J by 9 bases, leaving 18 bases between them. The germline V gene encodes CDR1 SQVTM and CDR2 ANQGSEA. This CDR3 reads CSVAEGGREAQYF. In DNA, the CDR3 is TGCAGCGTTGCCGAAGGCGGCCGTGAGGCCCAGTACTTC.

The chain has TRBV15 and TRBJ1-2; no clear D. The germline gives CDR1 LNHNV, CDR2 YYDKDF (reference sequence). The ends were cut back, 0 bases at V and 8 bases at J, with 34 bases in the middle. This CDR3 spans 21 amino acids. The CDR3, as DNA: TGTGCCACCAGCAGAGATTCCCTTCTTTTGCATGTTGTGCGGGGAGTAAAGGGCTACACCTTC. It codes for CATSRDSLLLHVVRGVKGYTF.

The CDR3 nucleotides are TGTGCCAGCAGCTTAAGGGGACAGTTAGAGGAAAAACTGTTTTTT. Its protein product is CASSLRGQLEEKLFF. The chain couples TRBV11-2 to TRBJ1-4; 7 nucleotides match TRBD1. The CDR3 is 15 amino acids. After removal of 2 bases from V and 8 bases from J, the junction contained 8 bases not matched to a gene. Germline V lookup: CDR1 SGHAT, CDR2 FQNNGV.

This chain uses TRBV28 with TRBJ1-2; D is unresolved. Deletions cut 3 bases from V and 2 bases from J, with 13 bases between. Germline V gene sequence: CDR1 MDHEN, CDR2 SYDVKM. This CDR3 is built from 15 residues. Here the CDR3 reads CASSLVEGANYGYTF. In DNA, the CDR3 is TGTGCCAGCAGTTTGGTCGAGGGCGCGAACTATGGCTACACCTTC.

The chain has TRBV9 and TRBJ1-6, with 8 bases fitting TRBD1. CDR1 and CDR2 from the germline V gene are SGDLS and YYNGEE. Trimming removed 4 bases from V and 8 bases from J; junction bases left unmatched: 11. The length of the CDR3 is 16 residues. CDR3 in amino acids: CASSHRGQGPDSPLHF. The CDR3 nucleotides are TGTGCCAGCAGCCATCGAGGACAGGGCCCCGATTCACCCCTCCACTTT.

This chain connects TRBV4-1 to TRBJ1-2, with TRBD1 as a possible D gene (6 bases). The CDR3 sequence is 16 residues long. V was clipped by 1 base and J by 4 bases, with 16 bases between them. CDR1 MGHRA and CDR2 YSYEKL come from the germline V gene. CDR3 residues: CASSQGAGGAGYGYTF. In DNA, the CDR3 is TGCGCCAGCAGCCAAGGGGCGGGGGGCGCGGGCTATGGCTACACCTTC.